The following is a T cell receptor beta chain sequence with its context. This record comes from a study of blood T cell repertoires in COVID-19. Study summary: The United States, Italy and Spain were the sources of the acute and convalescent COVID-19 samples.

Source study methods: Quantification of nucleated cells was approximated via reference gene primer amplification. The repertoire was sequenced with immunoSEQ multiplex PCR; TCRdb's copy has only in-frame clones and lacks some. From that table come the V and J calls and clone size; the DNA was used to work out D and trimming. There are about 350,000 clones in the sample; roughly 86% occur only once, and about 5.2% lies in the top ten. Participant ages covered about 18 to 100 years across around 25 US areas. Donors in Cohort 3 who had recovered were those with two negative PCRs, healthcare professional clearance, or resolution of their symptoms. The CDR3 extends over 11 amino acids. Per the germline V gene, CDR1 is DFQATT and CDR2 is SNEGSKA (reference sequence). Trimming cost V 5 bases and J 2 bases, with 5 bases left between them.

The receptor's source is a woman aged 30 to 39 who had recovered from COVID-19. The genes are TRBV20-1 and TRBJ2-3; D ambiguous. Sequences were obtained from PBMCs or T cells enriched from blood (not recorded which). The chain's CDR3 is CSASPTDTQYF. The CDR3 region has the DNA TGCAGTGCTTCTCCCACAGATACGCAGTATTTT.